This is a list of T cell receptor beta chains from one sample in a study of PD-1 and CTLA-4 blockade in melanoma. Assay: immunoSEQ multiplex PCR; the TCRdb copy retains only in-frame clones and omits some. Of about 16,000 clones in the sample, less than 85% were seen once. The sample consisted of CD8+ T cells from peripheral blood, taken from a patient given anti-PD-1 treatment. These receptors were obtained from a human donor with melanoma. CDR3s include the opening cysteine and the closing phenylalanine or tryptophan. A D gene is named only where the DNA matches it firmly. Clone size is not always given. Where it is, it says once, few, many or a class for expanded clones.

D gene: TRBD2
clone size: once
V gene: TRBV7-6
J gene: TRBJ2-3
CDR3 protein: CASSSVAGLTDTQYF
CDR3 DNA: TGTGCCAGCAGCTCCGTAGCGGGCCTCACAGATACGCAGTATTTT

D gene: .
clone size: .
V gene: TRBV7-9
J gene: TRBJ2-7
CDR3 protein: CASSFDREGSYEQYF
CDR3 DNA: TGTGCCAGCAGCTTCGATAGGGAAGGTTCATACGAGCAGTACTTC

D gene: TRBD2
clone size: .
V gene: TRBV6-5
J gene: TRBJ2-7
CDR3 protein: CASSPIAGNYEQYF
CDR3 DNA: TGTGCCAGCAGTCCAATAGCGGGGAACTACGAGCAGTACTTC

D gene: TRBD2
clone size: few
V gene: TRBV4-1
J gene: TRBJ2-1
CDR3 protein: CASSQEGTSGGLNEQFF
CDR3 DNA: TGCGCCAGCAGCCAAGAGGGGACTAGCGGGGGACTGAATGAGCAGTTCTTC

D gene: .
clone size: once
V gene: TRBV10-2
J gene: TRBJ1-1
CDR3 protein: CASSFTGLGDTEAFF
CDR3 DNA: TGCGCCAGCAGCTTCACCGGGTTGGGGGACACTGAAGCTTTCTTT

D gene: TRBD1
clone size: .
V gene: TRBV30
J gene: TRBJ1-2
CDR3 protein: CAFDRGQSNF
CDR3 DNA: TGTGCTTTTGATAGGGGACAGTCCAACTTC

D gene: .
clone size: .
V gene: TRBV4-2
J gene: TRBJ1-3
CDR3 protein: CASSQDYKGKGSGNTIYF
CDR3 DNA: TGTGCCAGCAGCCAAGATTATAAGGGAAAGGGCTCTGGAAACACCATATATTTT

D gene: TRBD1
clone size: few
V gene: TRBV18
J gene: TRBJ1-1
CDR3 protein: CASSPPDRQVEAFF
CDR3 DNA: TGTGCCAGCTCACCGCCGGACAGGCAGGTTGAAGCTTTCTTT

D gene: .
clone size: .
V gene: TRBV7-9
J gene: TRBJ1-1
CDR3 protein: CASSSNTEAFF
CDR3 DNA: TGTGCCAGCAGCTCGAACACTGAAGCTTTCTTT

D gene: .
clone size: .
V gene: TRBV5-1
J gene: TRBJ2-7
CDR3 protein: CASSFHPSEQYF
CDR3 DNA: TGCGCCAGCAGCTTCCACCCGTCCGAGCAGTACTTC

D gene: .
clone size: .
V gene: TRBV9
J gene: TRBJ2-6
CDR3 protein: CASSAGGANVLTF
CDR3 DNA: TGTGCCAGCAGCGCGGGAGGGGCCAACGTCCTGACTTTC

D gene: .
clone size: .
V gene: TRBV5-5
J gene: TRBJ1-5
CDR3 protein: CASSLYRVGQPQHF
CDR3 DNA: TGTGCCAGCAGCCTATACAGGGTAGGGCAGCCCCAGCATTTT

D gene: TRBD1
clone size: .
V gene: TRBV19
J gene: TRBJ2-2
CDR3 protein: CASSIGPPGTVTNTGELFF
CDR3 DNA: TGTGCCAGTAGTATAGGTCCCCCCGGGACAGTTACGAACACCGGGGAGCTGTTTTTT

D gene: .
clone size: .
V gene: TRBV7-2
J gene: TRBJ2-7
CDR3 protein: CASTKRASSYEQYF
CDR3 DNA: TGTGCCAGTACAAAGCGTGCCAGCTCCTACGAGCAGTACTTC

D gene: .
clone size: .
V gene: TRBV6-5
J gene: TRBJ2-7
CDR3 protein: CASSYSVEGGEQYF
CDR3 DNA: TGTGCCAGCAGTTACTCGGTTGAGGGGGGAGAGCAGTACTTC

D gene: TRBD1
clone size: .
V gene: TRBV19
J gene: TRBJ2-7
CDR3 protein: CASRGQGSYEQYF
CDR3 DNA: TGTGCCAGTAGGGGACAGGGTAGCTACGAGCAGTACTTC

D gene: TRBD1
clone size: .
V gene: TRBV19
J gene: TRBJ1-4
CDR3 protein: CASSTSTGPAWATNEKLFF
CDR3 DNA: TGTGCCAGTAGTACGTCGACAGGGCCGGCCTGGGCAACTAATGAAAAACTGTTTTTT

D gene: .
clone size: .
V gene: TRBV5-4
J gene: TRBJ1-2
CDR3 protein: CASSEADVGYGYTF
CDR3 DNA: TGTGCCAGCAGCGAGGCCGACGTCGGGTATGGCTACACCTTC

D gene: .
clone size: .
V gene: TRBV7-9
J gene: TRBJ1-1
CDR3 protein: CASSPGPVGTEAFF
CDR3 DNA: TGTGCCAGCAGCCCGGGCCCCGTTGGGACTGAAGCTTTCTTT

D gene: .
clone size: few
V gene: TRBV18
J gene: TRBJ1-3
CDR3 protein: CASSQGPGSSGNTIYF
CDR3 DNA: TGTGCCAGCTCCCAGGGACCAGGATCCTCTGGAAACACCATATATTTT

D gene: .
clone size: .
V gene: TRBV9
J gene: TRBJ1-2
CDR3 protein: CASASSPFSYTF
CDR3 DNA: TGTGCCAGCGCCTCTTCACCATTCAGCTACACCTTC

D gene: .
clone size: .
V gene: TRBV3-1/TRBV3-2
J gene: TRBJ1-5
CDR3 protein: CASSQQYSNQPQHF
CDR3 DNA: TGTGCCAGCAGCCAACAGTATAGCAATCAGCCCCAGCATTTT

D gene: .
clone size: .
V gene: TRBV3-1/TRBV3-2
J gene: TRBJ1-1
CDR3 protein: CASSQEARGTEAFF
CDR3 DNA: TGTGCCAGCAGCCAAGAAGCGAGAGGGACTGAAGCTTTCTTT

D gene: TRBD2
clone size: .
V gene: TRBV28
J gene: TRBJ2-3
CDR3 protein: CASSLSVIAGITDTQYF
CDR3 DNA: TGTGCCAGCAGTTTATCGGTAATAGCGGGAATCACAGATACGCAGTATTTT

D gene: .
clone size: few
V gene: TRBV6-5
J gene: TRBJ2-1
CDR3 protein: CASSYSSMGIEQFF
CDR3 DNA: TGTGCCAGCAGTTACTCCTCGATGGGAATAGAGCAGTTCTTC

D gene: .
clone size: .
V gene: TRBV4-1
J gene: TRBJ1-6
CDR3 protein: CASSHPPRDNPSSPLHF
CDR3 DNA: TGCGCCAGCAGCCATCCCCCTCGGGACAACCCGAGTTCACCCCTCCACTTT

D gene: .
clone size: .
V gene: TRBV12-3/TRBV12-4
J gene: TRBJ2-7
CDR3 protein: CASSLSGPYEQYF
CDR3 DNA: TGTGCCAGCAGTCTCTCGGGACCTTACGAGCAGTACTTC

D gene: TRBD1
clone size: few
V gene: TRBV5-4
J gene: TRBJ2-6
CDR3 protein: CASSLFEGGFGANVLTF
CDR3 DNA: TGTGCCAGCAGCCTATTTGAAGGGGGCTTTGGGGCCAACGTCCTGACTTTC

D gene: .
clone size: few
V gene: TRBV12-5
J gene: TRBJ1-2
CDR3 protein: CASGFGEYGYTF
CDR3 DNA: TGTGCTAGTGGTTTTGGAGAGTATGGCTACACCTTC

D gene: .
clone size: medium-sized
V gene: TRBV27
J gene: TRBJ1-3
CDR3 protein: CASSLRQADSGNTIYF
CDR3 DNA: TGTGCCAGCAGTTTAAGGCAGGCTGACTCTGGAAACACCATATATTTT

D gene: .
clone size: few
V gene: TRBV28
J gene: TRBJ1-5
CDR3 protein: CATLDIDNNQPQHF
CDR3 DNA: TGTGCCACCCTAGACATAGACAACAATCAGCCCCAGCATTTT

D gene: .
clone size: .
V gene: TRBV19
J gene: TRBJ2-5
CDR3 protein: CASRPLLTETQYF
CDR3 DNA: TGTGCCAGTCGGCCCCTACTTACAGAGACCCAGTACTTC

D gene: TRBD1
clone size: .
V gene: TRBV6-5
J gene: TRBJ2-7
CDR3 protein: CASSPGTADEQYF
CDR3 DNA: TGTGCCAGCAGTCCAGGGACAGCCGATGAGCAGTACTTC

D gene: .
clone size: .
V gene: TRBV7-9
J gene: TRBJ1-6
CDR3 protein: CASSESSYNSPLHF
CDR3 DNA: TGTGCCAGCAGCGAGAGCTCCTATAATTCACCCCTCCACTTT

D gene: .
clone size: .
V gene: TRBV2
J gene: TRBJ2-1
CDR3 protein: CASNLDASYNEQFF
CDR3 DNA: TGTGCCAGTAACCTTGACGCGAGCTACAATGAGCAGTTCTTC

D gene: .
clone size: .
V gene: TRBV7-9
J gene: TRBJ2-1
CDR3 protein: CASSPTGSYNEQFF
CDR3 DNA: TGTGCCAGCAGCCCCACAGGTTCCTACAATGAGCAGTTCTTC

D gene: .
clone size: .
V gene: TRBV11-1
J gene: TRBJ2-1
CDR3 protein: CASSLSGVKNNEQFF
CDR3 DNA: TGTGCCAGCAGCTTATCAGGGGTAAAGAACAATGAGCAGTTCTTC

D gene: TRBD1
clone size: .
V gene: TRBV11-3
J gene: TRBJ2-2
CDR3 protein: CASSLTGGSTGELFF
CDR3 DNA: TGTGCCAGCAGCTTGACAGGGGGGAGCACCGGGGAGCTGTTTTTT

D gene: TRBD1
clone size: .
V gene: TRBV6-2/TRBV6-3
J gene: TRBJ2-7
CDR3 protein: CASSGTGKGYEQYF
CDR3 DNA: TGTGCCAGCAGTGGGACAGGGAAAGGCTACGAGCAGTACTTC

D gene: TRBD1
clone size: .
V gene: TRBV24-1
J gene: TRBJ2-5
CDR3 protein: CATSGGTGVVETQYF
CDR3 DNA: TGTGCCACCAGTGGAGGGACAGGGGTGGTGGAGACCCAGTACTTC

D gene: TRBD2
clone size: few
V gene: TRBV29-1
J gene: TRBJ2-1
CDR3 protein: CSVEGLAGEQFF
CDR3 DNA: TGCAGCGTTGAGGGACTAGCGGGTGAGCAGTTCTTC

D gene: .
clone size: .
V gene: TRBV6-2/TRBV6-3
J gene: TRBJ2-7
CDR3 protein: CASSYSGSLLYEQYF
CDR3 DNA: TGTGCCAGCAGTTATTCCGGGAGTCTCCTCTACGAGCAGTACTTC

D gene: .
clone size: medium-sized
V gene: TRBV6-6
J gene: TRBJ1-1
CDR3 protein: CASSYSEDLNTEAFF
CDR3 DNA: TGTGCCAGCAGTTACAGCGAAGATTTGAACACTGAAGCTTTCTTT

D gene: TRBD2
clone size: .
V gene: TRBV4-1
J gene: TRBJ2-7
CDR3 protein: CASSAPTPGGHEQYF
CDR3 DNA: TGCGCCAGCAGCGCTCCCACCCCGGGGGGTCACGAGCAGTACTTC

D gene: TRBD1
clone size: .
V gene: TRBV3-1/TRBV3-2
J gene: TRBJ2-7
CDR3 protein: CASSHRGQGAWSYEQYF
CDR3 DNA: TGTGCCAGCAGCCACCGTGGACAGGGGGCATGGTCCTACGAGCAGTACTTC

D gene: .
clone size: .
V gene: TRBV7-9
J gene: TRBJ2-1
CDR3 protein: CASSPLGDPSYNEQFF
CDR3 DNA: TGTGCCAGCAGCCCCTTGGGGGACCCCTCCTACAATGAGCAGTTCTTC

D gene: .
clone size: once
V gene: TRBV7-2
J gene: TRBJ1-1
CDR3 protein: CASSLGGGNTEAFF
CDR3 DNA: TGTGCCAGCAGCCTCGGCGGAGGGAACACTGAAGCTTTCTTT

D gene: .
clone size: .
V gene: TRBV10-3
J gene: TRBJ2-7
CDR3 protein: CAISDRGSYEQYF
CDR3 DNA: TGTGCCATCAGTGACAGGGGCTCCTACGAGCAGTACTTC

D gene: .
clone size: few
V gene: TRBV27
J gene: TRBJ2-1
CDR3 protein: CASSSGRSSYNEQFF
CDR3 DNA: TGTGCCAGCAGTTCGGGCCGAAGCTCCTACAATGAGCAGTTCTTC

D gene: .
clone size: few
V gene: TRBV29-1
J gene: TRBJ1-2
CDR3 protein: CSVEAGQPYGYTF
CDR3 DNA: TGCAGCGTTGAAGCTGGGCAGCCCTATGGCTACACCTTC

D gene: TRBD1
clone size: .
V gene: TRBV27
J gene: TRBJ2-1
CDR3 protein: CASSFPGTGRNEQFF
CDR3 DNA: TGTGCCAGCAGTTTTCCCGGGACAGGGCGTAATGAGCAGTTCTTC

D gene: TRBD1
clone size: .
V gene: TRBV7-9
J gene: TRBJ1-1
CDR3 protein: CASSPLTGGLTEAFF
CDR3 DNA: TGTGCCAGCAGCCCACTGACAGGGGGCCTCACTGAAGCTTTCTTT

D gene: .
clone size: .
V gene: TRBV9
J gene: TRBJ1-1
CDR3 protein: CASSPYSREGTEAFF
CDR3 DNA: TGTGCCAGCAGCCCCTACAGCCGCGAGGGCACTGAAGCTTTCTTT

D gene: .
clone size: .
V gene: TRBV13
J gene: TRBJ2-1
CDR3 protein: CASSFQGGRGSDNEQFF
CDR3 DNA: TGTGCCAGCAGCTTCCAGGGTGGTCGGGGGTCGGACAATGAGCAGTTCTTC

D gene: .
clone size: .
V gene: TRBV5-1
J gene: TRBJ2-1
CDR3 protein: CASSLGRGGTYNEQFF
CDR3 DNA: TGCGCCAGCAGCTTGGGGCGGGGCGGAACCTACAATGAGCAGTTCTTC

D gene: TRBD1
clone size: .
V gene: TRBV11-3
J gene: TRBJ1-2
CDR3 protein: CASRVAISFGTDYGYTF
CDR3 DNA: TGTGCCAGCAGGGTGGCTATATCCTTCGGGACAGACTATGGCTACACCTTC

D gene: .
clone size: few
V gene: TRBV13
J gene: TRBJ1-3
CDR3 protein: CASSPAHDNEDSGNTIYF
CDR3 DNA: TGTGCCAGCAGCCCCGCCCATGATAATGAGGACTCTGGAAACACCATATATTTT

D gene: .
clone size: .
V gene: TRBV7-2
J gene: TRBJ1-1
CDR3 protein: CASSWTVLSEAFF
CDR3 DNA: TGTGCCAGCAGCTGGACAGTGCTATCCGAAGCTTTCTTT

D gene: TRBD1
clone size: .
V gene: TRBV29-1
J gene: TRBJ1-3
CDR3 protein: CSVATGQPSSGNTIYF
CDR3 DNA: TGCAGCGTTGCCACGGGACAGCCCAGCTCTGGAAACACCATATATTTT